These T cell receptor beta chains were read from a single sample in a study of Graves' ophthalmopathy and Graves' hyperthyroidism. TCRdb independently ran MiXCR on the multiplex PCR reads; one entry per CDR3 protein. The table records about 370,000 distinct CDR3 sequences, approximately 17% of them present only once. Material for sequencing was peripheral blood. These receptors came from an adult woman with stable Graves' hyperthyroidism. The CDR3 runs from the conserved cysteine through the conserved F or W. Fields, in order: J gene, D gene, V gene, clone size, CDR3 protein. D genes are given only for firm matches. Expanded clones are given a class, and other clones once, few, many or no size at all.

>TRBJ1-1|-|TRBV19|-
CASSMTTMNTEAFF
>TRBJ1-1|-|TRBV19|many
CASSTRRRQPTEAFF
>TRBJ1-5|-|TRBV12-3/TRBV12-4|many
CASSFGNNNQPQHF
>TRBJ2-2|TRBD2|TRBV6-5|many
CASSFLAGTTGELFF
>TRBJ1-5|TRBD1|TRBV28|many
CASSRLDLTTGAYLGQPQHF
>TRBJ2-7|-|TRBV12-3/TRBV12-4|many
CASSLVLYEQYF
>TRBJ2-3|-|TRBV5-1|many
CASSLEGGLSTDTQYF
>TRBJ2-7|-|TRBV27|many
CASSFGPVQGYEQYF
>TRBJ2-5|-|TRBV20-1|many
CSARDRDFSQETQYF
>TRBJ1-6|-|TRBV6-5|-
CASSYEVTNNSPLHF
>TRBJ1-1|TRBD1|TRBV3-1|many
CASENRGAYTEAFF
>TRBJ2-7|-|TRBV7-3|-
CASSFSSGAPHELYF
>TRBJ2-2|-|TRBV20-1|many
CSARDPTSGTGELFF
>TRBJ2-5|-|TRBV20-1|many
CSALPATEETQYF
>TRBJ2-5|TRBD2|TRBV11-1|many
CASSAELAGGPETQYF
>TRBJ2-2|TRBD2|TRBV9|-
CASSVRLAENTGELFF
>TRBJ1-1|TRBD1|TRBV6-2/TRBV6-3|-
CASSRTGESSEAFF
>TRBJ1-2|-|TRBV12-3/TRBV12-4|many
CASSPPGRNYGYTF
>TRBJ1-6|-|TRBV7-2|many
CASSLMNSPLHF
>TRBJ2-7|-|TRBV20-1|many
CSSGIQIPYEQYF
>TRBJ2-7|TRBD2|TRBV4-3|many
CASSQDITSGSHEQYF
>TRBJ2-5|TRBD1|TRBV29-1|many
CSVEGQGGTQYF
>TRBJ2-5|-|TRBV19|many
CASSIDASQETQYF
>TRBJ2-3|TRBD1|TRBV5-1|many
CASSSQGASTDTQYF
>TRBJ2-7|TRBD1|TRBV5-1|many
CASSLDGDSLGEQYF
>TRBJ1-1|-|TRBV14|many
CASSDYGGFVAFF
>TRBJ2-7|-|TRBV28|-
CASSFVRDGEQTSSYEQYF
>TRBJ2-3|-|TRBV11-2|-
CASSLDHTDTQYF
>TRBJ2-7|-|TRBV2|many
CASSARLIPLGEQYF
>TRBJ1-5|-|TRBV15|many
CATSTDRGWGKPQHF